This TCR beta chain was profiled in a study of PD-1 blockade in classical Hodgkin lymphoma. General study findings and limits: Complete responders started with a diversity level that resembled newly diagnosed patients at baseline. Diminished baseline TCR diversity has been reported in newly diagnosed patients relative to healthy donors. Patients who initiated nivolumab within 1 year of ASCT were excluded.

The germline CDR1 and CDR2 sequences are MNHNS and SASEGT. CDR3 length: 14 amino acids. V was pared by 4 bases and J by 3 bases, with 11 bases between. The protocol was immunoSEQ multiplex PCR, while the TCRdb copy is restricted to in-frame clones and leaves out a portion. The sample yields more than 85,000 clones, 80% to 95% seen once. This clone is a singleton in its sample. Its target is not known. There was relapse after autologous stem cell transplantation in every patient, and there was variation in brentuximab vedotin exposure. Classification of best responses gave complete response, partial response or progressive disease.

This sequence originates from a human donor with classical Hodgkin lymphoma. The chain carries TRBV6-1 and TRBJ2-3, with D maybe TRBD2 (7 bases). The specimen was peripheral blood mononuclear cells (PBMCs), collected before the second cycle of nivolumab. CDR3 amino acids: CASSAAGATDTQYF. The CDR3 region has the DNA TGTGCCAGCAGTGCGGCGGGGGCGACAGATACGCAGTATTTT.